The 28 T cell receptor beta chains below come from one sample, sequenced in a study of response to subunit inactivated influenza vaccine. TCRdb independently ran MiXCR on the RT-PCR reads; one entry per CDR3 protein. In the table there are about 830,000 distinct CDR3 sequences, roughly 20% of which are singletons. The sample in question was PBMCs from blood, obtained less than 6 days after vaccination. These receptors all come from a man aged 45-65 years who received an inactivated influenza vaccine.

The genes are TRBV12-3 or TRBV12-4 and TRBJ1-1; TRBD1 is a possible D gene (5 bases). The V and J ends lost 5 bases and 11 bases respectively, with 18 bases between them. CDR3 length equals 13 residues. DNA for the CDR3: TGTGCCAGCAGTAGGGTCGGACGAGGGGTGGCTTTCTTT. Translated, it gives CASSRVGRGVAFF.

This clonotype was counted many times. V is TRBV29-1 and J is TRBJ2-3; 8 bases align to TRBD1. CDR1 and CDR2 (germline): SQVTM, ANQGSEA. This CDR3 region has 14 residues. The ends lost 1 base at V and 5 bases at J; junction bases unmatched: 5. The CDR3 DNA is TGCAGCGTTGAAGCGACAGGGGTTGGAGATACGCAGTATTTT. This translates into CSVEATGVGDTQYF.

This clonotype has ten or more counts. The chain uses TRBV12-3 or TRBV12-4 and TRBJ2-7; TRBD1 matches at 8 bases. This CDR3 contains 14 residues. The ends lost 3 bases at V and 2 bases at J; junction bases unmatched: 3. The CDR3, as DNA: TGTGCCAGCAGTTTGACAGGGGTCCCCTACGAGCAGTACTTC. Amino acid sequence: CASSLTGVPYEQYF.

This clonotype was recorded a few times. V usage is TRBV18 and J usage is TRBJ2-5; the D gene is possibly TRBD1 (6 bases). Germline V gene lookup returns CDR1 KGHSH and CDR2 LQKENI. Trimming took 6 bases from V and 5 from J, leaving 13 bases between them. This CDR3 has 13 amino acids. DNA of the CDR3: TGTGCCAGCTCCCCGTCTAGGGGGGAGACCCAGTACTTC. Translating gives CASSPSRGETQYF.

The chain uses TRBV6-2 or TRBV6-3 and TRBJ2-5; D uncertain. The CDR3 is 14 residues long. V lost 2 bases, J lost 5 bases, and 12 bases lay in between. Germline-derived CDR1 and CDR2 are MNHEY and SVGEGT. The CDR3 spells CASSYRSGGETQYF. In nucleotides, the CDR3 is TGTGCCAGCAGTTACAGGTCAGGTGGGGAGACCCAGTACTTC.

This chain connects TRBV4-1 to TRBJ2-3; D remains ambiguous. Deletions cut 0 bases from V and 0 bases from J, with 10 bases between. The CDR3 spans 16 residues. Germline values: CDR1 MGHRA, CDR2 YSYEKL. As DNA, the CDR3 is TGCGCCAGCAGCCAAGATCCAGTGTTTAGCACAGATACGCAGTATTTT. Translating it yields CASSQDPVFSTDTQYF.

The V call is TRBV9, the J call TRBJ2-2, with 10 bases aligning to TRBD1. The CDR3 sequence is 15 residues long. The V segment lost 4 bases and the J segment 7 bases; nucleotides outside the gene matches: 7. Germline CDR1 is SGDLS and CDR2 is YYNGEE. The chain's CDR3 is CASSPSGTGVGELFF. CDR3 nucleotides: TGTGCCAGCAGCCCGTCCGGGACAGGGGTCGGGGAGCTGTTTTTT.

The DNA of the CDR3 is TGTGCCAGCAGTTGGGTAGCGGGGGATTACAATGAGCAGTTCTTC. Amino acid sequence: CASSWVAGDYNEQFF. This chain links TRBV6-4 with TRBJ2-1; 9 nucleotides line up with TRBD2. The CDR3 totals 15 residues. CDR1 is MRHNA, CDR2 SNTAGT, per germline. Trimming at V came to 5 bases and at J to 4 bases, leaving 6 bases not matched to a gene.

Only a few counts were recorded for this clonotype. This chain links TRBV7-9 with TRBJ2-1; no reliable D call. Germline-derived CDR1 and CDR2 are SEHNR and FQNEAQ (reference sequence). The germline V and J ends were trimmed by 2 bases and 9 bases, with 8 bases remaining between them. The CDR3 contains 12 residues. CDR3 in DNA: TGTGCCAGCAGCTTAAGGCATGGTGAGCAGTTCTTC. This gives the protein CASSLRHGEQFF. The complete variable domain, with remaining parts taken from reference TRBV7-9 and TRBJ2-1, reads DTGVSQNPRHKITKRGQNVTFRCDPISEHNRLYWYRQTLGQGPEFLTYFQNEAQLEKSRLLSDRFSAERPKGSFSTLEIQRTEQGDSAMYLCASSLRHGEQFFGPGTRLTVL.

The chain employs TRBV30 and TRBJ1-4; D not certain. Deletions cut 0 bases from V and 8 bases from J, with 10 bases between. This CDR3 is built from 13 residues. Germline assignment: CDR1 GTSNPN and CDR2 SVGIG (reference sequence). The CDR3 DNA sequence: TGTGCCTGGAGTGTCCGCCTAGCCGAAAAACTGTTTTTT. Translating it yields CAWSVRLAEKLFF.

The chain uses TRBV11-2 and TRBJ1-2; D gene unclear. Trimming left V 4 bases short and J 7 bases short, with 10 bases between. Germline V gene sequence: CDR1 SGHAT, CDR2 FQNNGV. This CDR3 is 12 amino acids long. The CDR3 region has the DNA TGTGCCAGCAGCTCAGCGACGGTTGGCTACACCTTC. Its protein is CASSSATVGYTF.

This clonotype came up a few times. This chain links TRBV20-1 with TRBJ1-6; D uncertain. Trimming took 0 bases from V and 0 from J, leaving 9 bases between them. This CDR3 has 16 amino acids. Germline V lookup: CDR1 DFQATT, CDR2 SNEGSKA (reference sequence). The CDR3 region has the DNA TGCAGTGCTAGAGAAGGTGGAAGCTCCTATAATTCACCCCTCCACTTT. Translation gives CSAREGGSSYNSPLHF.

This clonotype has a handful of counts. This chain links TRBV2 with TRBJ1-1, with D possibly TRBD1 on 5 matching bases. The V end lost 8 bases, the J end lost 10 bases, and 17 bases lay between the germline ends. Germline CDR1 SNHLY, CDR2 FYNNEI. The CDR3 is 12 amino acids. The CDR3 bases are TGTGCCAGCTCGGGGGTGGGGGTAGTAGCTTTCTTT. It yields the protein CASSGVGVVAFF.

This clonotype was counted a few times. CDR3 DNA: TGCAGTGCTCCCGAAATCTCGGGTGAAGCTTTCTTT. It codes for CSAPEISGEAFF. The rearrangement uses TRBV20-1 and TRBJ1-1; D gene uncertain. With 5 bases removed from V and 7 bases from J, the gap between germline ends came to 14 bases. Germline V gene data show CDR1 as DFQATT and CDR2 as SNEGSKA (reference sequence). This CDR3 region has 12 residues.

The CDR3 protein is CATSSEGRRAFF. CDR3 nucleotides: TGTGCCACCAGCAGCGAGGGACGGCGAGCTTTCTTT. This chain connects TRBV15 to TRBJ1-1; a possible D gene is TRBD1 (5 bases). V lost 3 bases, J lost 10 bases, and 12 bases lay in between. This CDR3 spans 12 amino acids. The germline gives CDR1 LNHNV, CDR2 YYDKDF (reference sequence).

The CDR3 is CASSPTHGPQYF. The CDR3 nucleotides read TGTGCCAGCAGTCCAACCCACGGTCCCCAGTACTTC. V and J are TRBV7-2 and TRBJ2-5, with D unresolved. CDR1 and CDR2 from the germline V gene are SGHTA and FQGNSA. There are 12 residues in the CDR3. Trimming took 6 bases from V and 9 from J, leaving 14 bases between them.

The chain links TRBV5-5 to TRBJ2-5; TRBD2 agrees at 10 bases. The J segment lost 4 bases and the V segment lost 1 base, leaving 4 bases of the junction unmatched. The CDR3 is made up of 15 amino acids. Germline values: CDR1 SGHKS, CDR2 YYEKEE (reference sequence). CDR3 amino acids: CASSLSAGGPETQYF. The DNA for the CDR3 is TGTGCCAGCAGCTTGTCAGCGGGGGGGCCAGAGACCCAGTACTTC.

This clonotype was seen only a few times. CDR3 nucleotide sequence: TGCGCCAGCAGCCGATACGGACTCGGGCTCCCCTCCTACGAGCAGTACTTC. Protein product: CASSRYGLGLPSYEQYF. J is TRBJ2-7 and V is TRBV10-1, with D perhaps matching TRBD2 (5 bases). V lost 6 bases and J lost 0, with 21 bases in between. The CDR3 is 17 amino acids. Germline V gives CDR1 WNHNN, CDR2 SYGVQD (reference sequence).

The rearrangement links TRBV21-1 to TRBJ2-1; the D segment call TRBD2 is taken from the table without a DNA check. TRBV21-1 constitutes a pseudogene. The CDR3 is made up of 20 amino acids. The CDR3 is CASSPRWWLAGYGTYNEQFF. The CDR3 DNA is TGTGCCAGCAGCCCCCGTTGGTGGCTAGCGGGTTACGGTACCTACAATGAGCAGTTCTTC.

This clonotype occurred a few times. This chain connects TRBV28 to TRBJ2-3; 7 bases match TRBD1. The trim removed 10 bases at V and 2 bases at J, leaving 9 bases unmatched. Germline CDR1 is MDHEN and CDR2 is SYDVKM. CDR3 length: 14 amino acids. The CDR3 DNA sequence: TGTGCCATCAAAGACAGGGTCATCACAGATACGCAGTATTTT. This sequence encodes CAIKDRVITDTQYF.

The V and J genes are TRBV27 and TRBJ2-1; 7 bases align to TRBD1. The CDR3 extends over 13 amino acids. CDR1 and CDR2 (germline): MNHEY, SMNVEV (reference sequence). J was trimmed by 8 bases and V by 6 bases; bases with no gene match: 7. CDR3 region: CASSPWDRHEQFF. DNA for the CDR3: TGTGCCAGCAGCCCCTGGGACAGACATGAGCAGTTCTTC.

This clonotype was detected only a few times. The chain is built from TRBV7-2 and TRBJ2-2; D unclear. Germline CDR1 reads SGHTA; CDR2 reads FQGNSA. CDR3 length: 13 residues. Trimming pared 5 bases from V and 6 bases from J, leaving 10 bases between. The CDR3: CASSADVPGELFF. The CDR3 nucleotides are TGTGCCAGCAGCGCGGACGTACCCGGGGAGCTGTTTTTT.

This rearrangement joins TRBV12-3 or TRBV12-4 to TRBJ2-1; D might be TRBD2 (5 bases). Trimming cost V 6 bases and J 6 bases, with 21 bases left between them. The CDR3 is 16 residues long. CDR3 protein: CASSETLGLNSNEQFF. Here the CDR3 DNA reads TGTGCCAGCAGCGAAACCCTAGGACTGAACTCCAATGAGCAGTTCTTC.

V is TRBV11-2 and J is TRBJ1-1; tentatively, D is TRBD1 (5 bases). V lost 2 bases and J 4 bases, leaving 11 bases between the germline ends. CDR1 is SGHAT, CDR2 FQNNGV, per germline. The CDR3 sequence is 14 residues long. The CDR3 here is CASSLSCRGTEAFF. In DNA form, the CDR3 reads TGTGCCAGCAGCTTATCGTGTAGGGGCACTGAAGCTTTCTTT. Supplemented by reference TRBV11-2 and TRBJ1-1, the full variable domain reads EAGVAQSPRYKIIEKRQSVAFWCNPISGHATLYWYQQILGQGPKLLIQFQNNGVVDDSQLPKDRFSAERLKGVDSTLKIQPAKLEDSAVYLCASSLSCRGTEAFFGQGTRLTVV.

There are many counts of this clonotype. The genes are TRBV7-2 and TRBJ2-3; no definite D call. Germline V gives CDR1 SGHTA, CDR2 FQGNSA. The V end was cut by 5 bases, the J end by 6 bases, with 12 bases between. This CDR3 is built from 13 residues. Here the CDR3 reads CASSLSVGDTQYF. CDR3 DNA: TGTGCCAGCAGCCTGTCTGTGGGCGATACGCAGTATTTT.

V usage is TRBV4-3 and J usage is TRBJ1-2; D uncertain. Germline V gene sequence: CDR1 LGHNA, CDR2 YSLEER. Between the trimmed V and J ends, which lost 0 bases and 10 bases, there was a span of 12 bases. The CDR3 consists of 13 residues. This CDR3 reads CASSQDLEAIYTF. CDR3 bases: TGCGCCAGCAGCCAAGATCTTGAGGCTATCTACACCTTC.

This chain connects TRBV7-8 to TRBJ1-5; 9 bases are a match to TRBD1. The CDR3 is made up of 16 amino acids. The germline V gene has CDR1 SGHVS and CDR2 FQNEAQ. V was pared by 6 bases and J by 7 bases, with 13 bases of the junction left unmatched. In DNA, the CDR3 is TGTGCCAGCAGTCGCACTCTACAGGGGGCATGGCAGCCCCAGCATTTT. Amino acid sequence: CASSRTLQGAWQPQHF.

The chain is built from TRBV20-1 and TRBJ2-1; 10 bases map to TRBD2. There are 17 residues in the CDR3. Germline CDR1 is DFQATT and CDR2 is SNEGSKA (reference sequence). V gave up 0 bases and J gave up 4 bases; unmatched junction bases: 9. The CDR3 spells CSARDDISGRTYNEQFF. DNA for the CDR3: TGCAGTGCTAGAGACGACATTAGCGGGAGGACTTACAATGAGCAGTTCTTC.